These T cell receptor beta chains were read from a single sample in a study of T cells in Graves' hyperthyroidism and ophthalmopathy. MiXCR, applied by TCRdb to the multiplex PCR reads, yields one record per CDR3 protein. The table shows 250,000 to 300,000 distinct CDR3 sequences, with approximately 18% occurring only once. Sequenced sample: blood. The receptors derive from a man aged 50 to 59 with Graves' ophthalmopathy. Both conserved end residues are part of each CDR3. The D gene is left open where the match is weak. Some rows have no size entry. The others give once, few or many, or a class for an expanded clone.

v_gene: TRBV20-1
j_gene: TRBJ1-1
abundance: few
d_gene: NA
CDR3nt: TGCAGGAACGGGAACACTGAAGCTTTCTTT
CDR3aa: CRNGNTEAFF

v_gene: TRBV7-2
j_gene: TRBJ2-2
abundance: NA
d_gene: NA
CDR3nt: TGTGCCAGCAGCTTAGAAGTGGGCGGGTTATACACCGGGGAGCTGTTTTTT
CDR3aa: CASSLEVGGLYTGELFF

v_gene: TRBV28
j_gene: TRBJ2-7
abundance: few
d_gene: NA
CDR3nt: TGTGCCAGCAGTTCTCGGGCGGACGAGCAGTACTTC
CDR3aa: CASSSRADEQYF

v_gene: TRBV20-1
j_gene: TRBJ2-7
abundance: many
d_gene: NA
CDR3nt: TGCAGTGCCGCGGACTCAACCTACGAGCAGTACTTC
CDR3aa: CSAADSTYEQYF

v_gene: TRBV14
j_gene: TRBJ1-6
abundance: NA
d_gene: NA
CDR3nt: TGTGCCAGCAGCCAAGAGGGGCGTTCACCCCTCCACTTT
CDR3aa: CASSQEGRSPLHF

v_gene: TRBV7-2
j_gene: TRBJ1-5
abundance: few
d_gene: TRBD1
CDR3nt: TGTGCCAGCAGCCAGAGACAGGGCCAGTTTAATCAGCCCCAGCATTTT
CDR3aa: CASSQRQGQFNQPQHF

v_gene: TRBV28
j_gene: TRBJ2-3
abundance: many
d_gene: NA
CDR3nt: TGTGCCAGCAGTTTTGGTTTGTCTAATAAGGAGGATACGCAGTATTTT
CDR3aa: CASSFGLSNKEDTQYF

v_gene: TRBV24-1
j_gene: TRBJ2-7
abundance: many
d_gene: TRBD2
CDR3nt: TGTGCCACCTCAGACAGCGGGAGATCCTACGAGCAGTACTTC
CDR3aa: CATSDSGRSYEQYF

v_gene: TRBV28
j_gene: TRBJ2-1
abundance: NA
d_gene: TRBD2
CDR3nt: TGTGCCAGCAGTTCCCCTCCTAGCGGGAGGAATGAGCAGTTCTTC
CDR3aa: CASSSPPSGRNEQFF

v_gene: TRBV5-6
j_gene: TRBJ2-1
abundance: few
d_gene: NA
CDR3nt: TGTGCCAGCAGCTTACCGGGCCTAGGGGGCAATGAGCAGTTCTTC
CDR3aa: CASSLPGLGGNEQFF

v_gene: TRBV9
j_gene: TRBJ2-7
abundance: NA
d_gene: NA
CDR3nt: TGTGCCAGCAGCGTAGAGGCGGGCGCCTACGAGCAGTACTTC
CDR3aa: CASSVEAGAYEQYF

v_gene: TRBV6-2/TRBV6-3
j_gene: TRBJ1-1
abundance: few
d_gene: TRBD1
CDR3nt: TGTGCCAGCAGTCCCCAACGGACAGGGAACACTGAAGCTTTCTTT
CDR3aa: CASSPQRTGNTEAFF

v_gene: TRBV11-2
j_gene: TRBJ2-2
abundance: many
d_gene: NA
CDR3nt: TGTGCCAGCAGCTTAGGTGCTGGGGATGAGGCGGCCGGGGAGCTGTTTTTT
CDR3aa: CASSLGAGDEAAGELFF

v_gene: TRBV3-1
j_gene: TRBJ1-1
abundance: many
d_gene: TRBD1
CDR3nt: TGTGCCAGCAGCGCCGGGACAGCCACTGAAGCTTTCTTT
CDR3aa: CASSAGTATEAFF

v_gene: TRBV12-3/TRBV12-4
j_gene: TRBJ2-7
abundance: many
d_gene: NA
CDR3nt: TGTGCCAGCAGTTCCCTAGCATACGAGCAGTACTTC
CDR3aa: CASSSLAYEQYF

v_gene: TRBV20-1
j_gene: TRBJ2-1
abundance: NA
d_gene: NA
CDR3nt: TGCAGTGCTAGAAAGCTGGAAAGAATTGGCAATGAGCAGTTCTTC
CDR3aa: CSARKLERIGNEQFF

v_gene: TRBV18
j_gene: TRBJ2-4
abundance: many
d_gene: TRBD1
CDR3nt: TGTGCCAGCTCACCAGCTTTGTCAGGGGGCTACATTCAGTACTTC
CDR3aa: CASSPALSGGYIQYF

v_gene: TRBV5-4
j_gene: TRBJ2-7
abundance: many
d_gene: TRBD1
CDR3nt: TGTGCCAGCAGCTCACAGGGGAAGGCTCCCTACGAGCAGTACTTC
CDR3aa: CASSSQGKAPYEQYF

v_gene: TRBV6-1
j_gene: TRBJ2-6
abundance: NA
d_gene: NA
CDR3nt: TGTGCCATCGCTTTGAGCGGGGCCAACGTCCTGACTTTC
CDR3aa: CAIALSGANVLTF

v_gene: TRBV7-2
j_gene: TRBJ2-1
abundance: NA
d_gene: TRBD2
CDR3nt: TGTGCCAGCAGCTCGGTCGGGACTAGCGGGTACAATGAGCAGTTCTTC
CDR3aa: CASSSVGTSGYNEQFF

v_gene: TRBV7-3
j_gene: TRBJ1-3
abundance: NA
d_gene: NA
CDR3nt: TGTGCCAGCAGAAGAGGGGCCGGAAACACCATATATTTT
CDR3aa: CASRRGAGNTIYF

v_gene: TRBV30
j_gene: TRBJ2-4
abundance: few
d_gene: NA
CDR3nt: TGTGCCTGGAGTGAGACAGCAAACATTCAGTACTTC
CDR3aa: CAWSETANIQYF

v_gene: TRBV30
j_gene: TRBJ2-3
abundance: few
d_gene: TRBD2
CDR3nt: TGTGCCTGGAGTGTATGGCGGACTAGCGGGAGTATGACAGATACGCAGTATTTT
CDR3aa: CAWSVWRTSGSMTDTQYF

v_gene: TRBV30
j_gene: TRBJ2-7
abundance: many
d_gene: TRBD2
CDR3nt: TGTGCCTGGGAGAGGCGGGGGAGGTCCTACGAGCAGTACTTC
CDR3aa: CAWERRGRSYEQYF

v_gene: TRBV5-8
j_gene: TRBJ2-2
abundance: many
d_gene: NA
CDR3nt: TGTGCCAGCAGCTTAGGCGCGGGCAACACCGGGGAGCTGTTTTTT
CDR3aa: CASSLGAGNTGELFF

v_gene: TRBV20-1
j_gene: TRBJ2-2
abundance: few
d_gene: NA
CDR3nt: TGCAGTGCTAGAGAGGGGCTATACACCGGGGAGCTGTTTTTT
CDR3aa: CSAREGLYTGELFF

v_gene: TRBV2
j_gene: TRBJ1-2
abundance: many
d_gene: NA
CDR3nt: TGTGCCAGCAGTGGACTCAGGGAGAACTATGGCTACACCTTC
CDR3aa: CASSGLRENYGYTF

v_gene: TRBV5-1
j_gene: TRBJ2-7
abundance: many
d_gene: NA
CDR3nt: TGCGCCAGCAGCCGGGAGCGACTCTCCTACGAGCAGTACTTC
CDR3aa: CASSRERLSYEQYF

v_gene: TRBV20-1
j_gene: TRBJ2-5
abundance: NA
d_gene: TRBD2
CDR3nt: TGCAGTGCTAGCATAGCGGGAAAGGGATTGGGAGAGACCCAGTACTTC
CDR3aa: CSASIAGKGLGETQYF

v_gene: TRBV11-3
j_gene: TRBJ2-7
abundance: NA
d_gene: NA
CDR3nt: TGTGCCAGCAGCTCGAGGCCTGGGCGGGGAAGCTCCTATGTCTACGAGCAGTACTTC
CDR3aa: CASSSRPGRGSSYVYEQYF

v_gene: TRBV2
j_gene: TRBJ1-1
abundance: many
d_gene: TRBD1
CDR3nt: TGTGCCAGCAGTCTGACAGGGAGGGACACTGAAGCTTTCTTT
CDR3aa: CASSLTGRDTEAFF

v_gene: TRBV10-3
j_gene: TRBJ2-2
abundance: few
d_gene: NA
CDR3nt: TGTGCCATCAGTGAGTTCAGGGCGGCCGGGGAGCTGTTTTTT
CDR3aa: CAISEFRAAGELFF

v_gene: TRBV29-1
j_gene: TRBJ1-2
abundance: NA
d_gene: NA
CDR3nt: TGCAGCGTTACGGTCGGGGCCCACTATGGCTACACCTTC
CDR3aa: CSVTVGAHYGYTF

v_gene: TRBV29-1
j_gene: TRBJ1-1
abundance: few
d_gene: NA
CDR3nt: TGCAGCGTTGGAATAGGGCTAGCCACTGAAGCTTTCTTT
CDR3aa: CSVGIGLATEAFF

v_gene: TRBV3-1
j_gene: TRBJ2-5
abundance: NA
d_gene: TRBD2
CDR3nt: TGTGCCAGCAGCCAAGGGGCTAGCGGCCAAGAGACCCAGTACTTC
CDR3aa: CASSQGASGQETQYF

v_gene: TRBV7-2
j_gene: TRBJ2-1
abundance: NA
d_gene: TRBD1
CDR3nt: TGTGCCAGCAGCCGGCGACAGGGGTCCTACAATGAGCAGTCCTTC
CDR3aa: CASSRRQGSYNEQSF

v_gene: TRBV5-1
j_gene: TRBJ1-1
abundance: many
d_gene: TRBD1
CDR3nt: TGCGCCAGCCGCCCGGGACAGATGAACACTGAAGCTTTCTTT
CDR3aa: CASRPGQMNTEAFF

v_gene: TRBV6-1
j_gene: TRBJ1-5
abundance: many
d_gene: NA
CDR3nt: TGTGCCAGCAGTGCCGCCAGCGCTCAGCCCCAGCATTTT
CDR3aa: CASSAASAQPQHF

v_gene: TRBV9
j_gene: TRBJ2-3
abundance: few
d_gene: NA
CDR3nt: TGTGCCAGCAGCGTGAGGGCCGACGGCGCCACAGATACGCAGTATTTT
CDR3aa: CASSVRADGATDTQYF

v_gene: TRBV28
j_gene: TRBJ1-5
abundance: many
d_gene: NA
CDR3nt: TGTGCCAGCACACGTCCGTATGTGGAAGGGTTCAATCAGCCCCAGCATTTT
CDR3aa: CASTRPYVEGFNQPQHF

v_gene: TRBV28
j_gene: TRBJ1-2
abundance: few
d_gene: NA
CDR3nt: TGTGCCAGCAGTTTATCGTCGAATAACTATGGCTACACCTTC
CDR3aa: CASSLSSNNYGYTF

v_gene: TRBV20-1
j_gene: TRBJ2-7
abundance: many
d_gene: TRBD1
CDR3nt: TGCAGTGCCGTCCGACATGACAGGGGGGGATCCTACGAGCAGTACTTC
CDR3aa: CSAVRHDRGGSYEQYF